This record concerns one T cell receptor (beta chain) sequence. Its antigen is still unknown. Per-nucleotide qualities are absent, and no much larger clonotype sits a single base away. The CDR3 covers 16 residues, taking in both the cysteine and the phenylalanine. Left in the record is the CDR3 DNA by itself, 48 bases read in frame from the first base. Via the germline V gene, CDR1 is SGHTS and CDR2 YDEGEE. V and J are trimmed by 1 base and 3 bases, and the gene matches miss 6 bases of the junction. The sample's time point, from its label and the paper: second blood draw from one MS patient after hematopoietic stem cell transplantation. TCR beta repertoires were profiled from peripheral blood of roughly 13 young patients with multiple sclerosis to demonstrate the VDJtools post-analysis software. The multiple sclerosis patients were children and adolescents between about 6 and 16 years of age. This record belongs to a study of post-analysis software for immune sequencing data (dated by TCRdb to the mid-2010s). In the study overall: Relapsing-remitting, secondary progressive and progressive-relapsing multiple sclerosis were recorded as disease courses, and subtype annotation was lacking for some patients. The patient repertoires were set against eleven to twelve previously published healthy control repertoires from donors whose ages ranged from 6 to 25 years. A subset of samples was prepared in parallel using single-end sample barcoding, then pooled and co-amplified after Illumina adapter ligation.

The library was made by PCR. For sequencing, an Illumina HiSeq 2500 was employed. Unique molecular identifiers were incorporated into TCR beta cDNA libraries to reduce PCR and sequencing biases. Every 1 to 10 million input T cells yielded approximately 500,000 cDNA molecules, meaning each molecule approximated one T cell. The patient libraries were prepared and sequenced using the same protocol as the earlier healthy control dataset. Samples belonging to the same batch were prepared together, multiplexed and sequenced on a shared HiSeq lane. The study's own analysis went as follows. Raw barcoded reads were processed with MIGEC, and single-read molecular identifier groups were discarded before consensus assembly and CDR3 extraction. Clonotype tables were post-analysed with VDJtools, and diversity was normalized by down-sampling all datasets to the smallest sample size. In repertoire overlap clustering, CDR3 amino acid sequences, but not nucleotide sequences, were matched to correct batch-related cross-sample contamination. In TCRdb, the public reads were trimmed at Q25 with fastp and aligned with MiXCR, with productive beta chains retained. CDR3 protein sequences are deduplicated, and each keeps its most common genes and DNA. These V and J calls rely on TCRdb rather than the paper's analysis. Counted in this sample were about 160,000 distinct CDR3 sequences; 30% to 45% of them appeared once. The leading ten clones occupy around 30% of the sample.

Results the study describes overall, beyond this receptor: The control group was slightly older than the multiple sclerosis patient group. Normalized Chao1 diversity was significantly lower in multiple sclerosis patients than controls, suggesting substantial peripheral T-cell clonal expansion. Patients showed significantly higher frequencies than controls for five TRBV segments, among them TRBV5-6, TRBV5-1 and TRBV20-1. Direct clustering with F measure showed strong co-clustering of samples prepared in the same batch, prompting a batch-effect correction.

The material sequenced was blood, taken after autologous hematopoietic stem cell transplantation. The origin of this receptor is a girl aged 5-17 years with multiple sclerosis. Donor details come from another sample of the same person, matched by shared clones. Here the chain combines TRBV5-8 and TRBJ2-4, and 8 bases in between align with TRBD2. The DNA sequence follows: TGTGCCAGCAGCTTGAGTCGGGAGGGCCTCAAAAACATTCAGTACTTC. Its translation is CASSLSREGLKNIQYF.